The 13 T cell receptor beta chains presented below share a single source sample, sequenced in a study of lymphopenia after photon versus proton radiotherapy. Assay used: immunoSEQ multiplex PCR; TCRdb lists only in-frame clones, some missing. This sample has 68,000 or so clones, with around 90% found just once. The sequencing here drew on peripheral blood, taken from a patient treated with photon-based radiotherapy. These receptors were taken from a woman in her 70s with pancreatic cancer.

The CDR3 protein is CASSLGAEQYF. CDR3 nucleotides: TGTGCCAGCAGCTTAGGGGCCGAGCAGTACTTC. This rearrangement joins TRBV7-2 to TRBJ2-7, with unresolved D. The V and J ends lost 1 base and 6 bases respectively, with 4 bases between them. The CDR3 spans 11 residues. Germline V gene lookup returns CDR1 SGHTA and CDR2 FQGNSA.

The rearrangement uses TRBV2 and TRBJ2-7; possible D gene TRBD2, 6 bases. CDR3 length: 14 residues. CDR1 and CDR2 from the germline V gene are SNHLY and FYNNEI. With 6 bases removed from V and 5 bases from J, the gap between germline ends came to 17 bases. CDR3 in DNA: TGTGCCAGCAGGAGACTAGTTGGAGGCAACGAGCAGTACTTC. Translation: CASRRLVGGNEQYF.

This rearrangement joins TRBV29-1 to TRBJ1-5; unclear D gene. Germline CDR1 is SQVTM and CDR2 is ANQGSEA. The V end lost 4 bases, the J end lost 7 bases, and 11 bases lay between the germline ends. This CDR3 spans 12 amino acids. This CDR3 is CSVGADDQPQHF. The DNA of the CDR3 is TGCAGCGTTGGGGCGGACGACCAGCCCCAGCATTTT.

V is TRBV7-9 and J is TRBJ2-2, with TRBD2 matching 8 bases. V gave up 5 bases and J gave up 1 base; unmatched junction bases: 3. This CDR3 has 15 residues. Germline V gene data show CDR1 as SEHNR and CDR2 as FQNEAQ (reference sequence). CDR3 bases: TGTGCCAGCAGCGCGACTAGCGTGAACACCGGGGAGCTGTTTTTT. This encodes CASSATSVNTGELFF.

The chain has TRBV2 and TRBJ2-7; D unclear. The germline CDR1 and CDR2 sequences are SNHLY and FYNNEI. The V end was cut by 5 bases, the J end by 3 bases, with 5 bases between. The CDR3 is made up of 11 amino acids. The CDR3 sequence is CASSQYYEQYF. CDR3 in DNA: TGTGCCAGCAGTCAGTACTACGAGCAGTACTTC.

The chain links TRBV7-2 to TRBJ1-2; unclear D gene. Germline V gene lookup returns CDR1 SGHTA and CDR2 FQGNSA. Trimming removed 8 bases at V and 3 bases at J, with 10 bases between. The CDR3 is 12 amino acids. The CDR3 is CASGISDYGYTF. In nucleotides, the CDR3 is TGTGCCAGCGGCATTTCGGACTATGGCTACACCTTC.

The chain links TRBV7-2 to TRBJ2-5, with TRBD2 matching 9 bases. CDR1 is SGHTA, CDR2 FQGNSA, per germline. V gave up 5 bases and J gave up 2 bases; unmatched junction bases: 3. CDR3 size: 14 residues. Here the CDR3 reads CASSPGLAQETQYF. CDR3 DNA: TGTGCCAGCAGCCCGGGACTAGCTCAAGAGACCCAGTACTTC.

The chain couples TRBV4-2 to TRBJ1-3; D perhaps matches TRBD1 (6 bases). CDR1 is LGHNA, CDR2 YNFKEQ, per germline. The CDR3 spans 17 residues. V lost 0 bases, J lost 3 bases, and 15 bases lay in between. The CDR3 DNA reads TGTGCCAGCAGCCAAGAGAGGCAGGGGTCGGGTGGAAACACCATATATTTT. This gives the protein CASSQERQGSGGNTIYF.

This clone turned up a few times. V is TRBV4-1 and J is TRBJ1-2, with unresolved D. The CDR3 is 13 amino acids. Trimming stripped 4 bases from V and 2 bases from J, with 8 bases between. Looked up from germline, CDR1 is MGHRA and CDR2 is YSYEKL. The CDR3 spells CASSPDRNYGYTF. CDR3 DNA: TGCGCCAGCAGCCCCGACCGGAACTATGGCTACACCTTC.

V is TRBV10-3 and J is TRBJ2-7; 7 bases align to TRBD2. The ends lost 2 bases at V and 5 bases at J; junction bases unmatched: 6. The CDR3 covers 14 residues. Germline V gene sequence: CDR1 ENHRY, CDR2 SYGVKD. The CDR3 nucleotides read TGTGCCATCAGTGAGGAGGGAGGGTTCGACGAGCAGTACTTC. Translating it yields CAISEEGGFDEQYF.

The chain recombines TRBV30 with TRBJ2-1, with D uncertain. Germline loops: CDR1 GTSNPN, CDR2 SVGIG (reference sequence). CDR3 length: 13 residues. Trimming pared 2 bases from V and 6 bases from J, leaving 11 bases between. For the CDR3, the DNA is TGTGCCTGGAGTACGCAGTCTTTCAATGAGCAGTTCTTC. It encodes CAWSTQSFNEQFF.

This rearrangement joins TRBV7-9 to TRBJ1-4; weak D call: TRBD1 (5 bases). The V gene's germline CDR1 is SEHNR and CDR2 FQNEAQ (reference sequence). The germline V and J ends were trimmed by 0 bases and 8 bases, with 13 bases remaining between them. The length of the CDR3 is 15 residues. The CDR3 spells CASSLATREREKLFF. DNA for the CDR3: TGTGCCAGCAGCTTAGCAACCAGGGAAAGAGAAAAACTGTTTTTT.

The gene calls are TRBV30 and TRBJ1-2, with D perhaps TRBD1 (6 bases). The CDR3 length is 15 residues. Germline V lookup: CDR1 GTSNPN, CDR2 SVGIG (reference sequence). Between the trimmed V and J ends, which lost 3 bases and 2 bases, there was a span of 16 bases. CDR3 loop: CAWRRGRTANYGYTF. For the CDR3, the DNA is TGTGCCTGGAGGCGGGGGCGGACAGCAAACTATGGCTACACCTTC. Looking up the rest from reference TRBV30 and TRBJ1-2 gives the full variable domain: SQTIHQWPATLVQPVGSPLSLECTVEGTSNPNLYWYRQAAGRGLQLLFYSVGIGQISSEVPQNLSASRPQDRQFILSSKKLLLSDSGFYLCAWRRGRTANYGYTFGSGTRLTVV.